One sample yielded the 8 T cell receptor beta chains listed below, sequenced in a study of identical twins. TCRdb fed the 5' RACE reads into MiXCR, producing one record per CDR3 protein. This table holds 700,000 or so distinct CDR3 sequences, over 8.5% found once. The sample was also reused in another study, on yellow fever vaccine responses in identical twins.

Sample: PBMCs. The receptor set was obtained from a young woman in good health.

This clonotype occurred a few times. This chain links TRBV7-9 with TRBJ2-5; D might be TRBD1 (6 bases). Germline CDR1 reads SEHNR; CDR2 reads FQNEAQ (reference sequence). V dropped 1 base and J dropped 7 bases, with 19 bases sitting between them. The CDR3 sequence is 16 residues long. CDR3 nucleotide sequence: TGTGCCAGCAGCTTAGAGTGGTTGGACCGACAGGCGACCCAGTACTTC. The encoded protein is CASSLEWLDRQATQYF.

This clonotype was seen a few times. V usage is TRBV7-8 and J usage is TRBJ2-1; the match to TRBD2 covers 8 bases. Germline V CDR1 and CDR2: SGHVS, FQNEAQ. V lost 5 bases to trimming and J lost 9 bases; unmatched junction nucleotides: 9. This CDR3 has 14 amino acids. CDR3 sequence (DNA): TGTGCCAGCAGCCCCGGGACTAGTTGGGGTGAGCAGTTCTTC. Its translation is CASSPGTSWGEQFF.

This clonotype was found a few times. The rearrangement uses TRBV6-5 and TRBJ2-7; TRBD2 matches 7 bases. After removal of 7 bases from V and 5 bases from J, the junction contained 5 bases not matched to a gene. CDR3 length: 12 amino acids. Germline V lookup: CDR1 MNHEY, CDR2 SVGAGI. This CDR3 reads CASTGGRHEQYF. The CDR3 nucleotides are TGTGCCAGCACGGGGGGTCGCCACGAGCAGTACTTC.

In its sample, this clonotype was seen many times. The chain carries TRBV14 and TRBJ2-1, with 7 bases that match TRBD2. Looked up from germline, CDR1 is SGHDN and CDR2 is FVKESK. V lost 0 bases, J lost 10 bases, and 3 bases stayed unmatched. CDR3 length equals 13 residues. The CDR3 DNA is TGTGCCAGCAGCCAAGAGGGTAGCGGGGAGCAGTTCTTC. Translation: CASSQEGSGEQFF.

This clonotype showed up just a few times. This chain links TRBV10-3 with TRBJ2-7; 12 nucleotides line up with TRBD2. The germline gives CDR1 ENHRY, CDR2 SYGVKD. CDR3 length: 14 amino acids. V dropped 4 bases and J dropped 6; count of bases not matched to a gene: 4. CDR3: CAISGGLAGLEQYF. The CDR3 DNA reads TGTGCCATCAGTGGGGGACTAGCGGGTCTCGAGCAGTACTTC.

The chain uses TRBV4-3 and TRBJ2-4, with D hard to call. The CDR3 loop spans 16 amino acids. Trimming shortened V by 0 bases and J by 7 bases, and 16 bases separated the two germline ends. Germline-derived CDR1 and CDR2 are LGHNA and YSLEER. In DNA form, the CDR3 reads TGCGCCAGCAGCCAAGATTTTTCAATGGGGTTGAACATTCAGTACTTC. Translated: CASSQDFSMGLNIQYF.

CDR3 nucleotide sequence: TGTGCCTGGAGAAGTAGCGGGAGTCTTTTTGGCATTCAGTACTTC. It specifies CAWRSSGSLFGIQYF. The chain links TRBV30 to TRBJ2-4, with 9 bases identical to TRBD2. Unmatched junction bases numbered 12, after V lost 3 bases and J lost 9 bases. Germline CDR1 and CDR2: GTSNPN and SVGIG (reference sequence). CDR3 length: 15 amino acids.

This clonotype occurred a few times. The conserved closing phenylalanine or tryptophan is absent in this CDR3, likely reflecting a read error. The CDR3 loop is CALTGGNYNEQFL. The CDR3 DNA sequence: TGTGCACTCACAGGGGGGAACTACAATGAGCAGTTCCTC. The gene calls are TRBV7-9 and TRBJ2-1; 8 bases fit TRBD1. The length of the CDR3 is 13 residues. Germline V gene sequence: CDR1 SEHNR, CDR2 FQNEAQ (reference sequence).